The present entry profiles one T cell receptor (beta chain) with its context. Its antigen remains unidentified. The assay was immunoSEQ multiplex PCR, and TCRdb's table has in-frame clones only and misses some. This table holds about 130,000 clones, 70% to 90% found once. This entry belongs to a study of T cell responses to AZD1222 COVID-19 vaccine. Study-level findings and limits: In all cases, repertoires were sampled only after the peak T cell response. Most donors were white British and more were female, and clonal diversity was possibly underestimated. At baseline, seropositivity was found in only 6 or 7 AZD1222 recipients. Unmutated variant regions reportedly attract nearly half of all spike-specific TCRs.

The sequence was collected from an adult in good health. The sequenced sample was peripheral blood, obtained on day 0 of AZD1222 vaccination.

The CDR3 bases are TGTGCCAGCAGCCTCTCCTGGGACGAGCAGTACTTC. The encoded protein is CASSLSWDEQYF. The chain uses TRBV7-2 and TRBJ2-7, with unresolved D. The germline V and J ends were trimmed by 5 bases and 5 bases, with 10 bases remaining between them. Germline V gives CDR1 SGHTA, CDR2 FQGNSA. This CDR3 comprises 12 residues.